This T cell receptor (beta chain) was sequenced during a study of blood T cell repertoires in COVID-19. About the research overall: Italy, Spain and the United States were the sources of the convalescent and acute COVID-19 samples. T cells, B-cell-depleted T cells, or PBMCs supplied cDNA or gDNA.

V was clipped by 3 bases and J by 6 bases; unmatched bases: 4. The CDR3 runs to 13 residues. Germline V gene sequence: CDR1 SGHRS, CDR2 YFSETQ. Authors' analysis steps: Nucleated cell number was recorded as an estimate derived from reference gene primer amplification. Using immunoSEQ multiplex PCR, the repertoire was profiled, and TCRdb retains in-frame clones only, with some absent. V and J calls and clone size follow that table, whereas D and trimming were derived from the DNA. The sample gives tens of thousands of clones, about 83% of which show up once; roughly 5.3% is in the top ten. The chain recombines TRBV5-1 with TRBJ2-3, with 7 positions matching TRBD2. The sequenced sample was peripheral blood. The sequence was collected from a man between 50 and 59 years old with active COVID-19. The CDR3 nucleotides read TGCGCCAGCAGCTGGGGGGGAGAGGATACGCAGTATTTT. Amino acid sequence: CASSWGGEDTQYF.